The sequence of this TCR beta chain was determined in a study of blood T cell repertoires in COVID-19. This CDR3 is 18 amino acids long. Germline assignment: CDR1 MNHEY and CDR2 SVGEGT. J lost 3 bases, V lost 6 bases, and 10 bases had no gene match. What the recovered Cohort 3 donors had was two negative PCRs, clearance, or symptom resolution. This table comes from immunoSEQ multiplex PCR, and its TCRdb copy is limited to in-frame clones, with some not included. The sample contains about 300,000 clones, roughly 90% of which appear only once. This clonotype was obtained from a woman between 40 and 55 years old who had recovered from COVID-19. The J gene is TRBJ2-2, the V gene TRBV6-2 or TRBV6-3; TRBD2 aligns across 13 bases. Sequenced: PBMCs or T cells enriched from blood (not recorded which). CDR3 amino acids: CASSPQLAGGRDTGELFF. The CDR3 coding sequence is TGTGCCAGCAGCCCTCAACTAGCGGGGGGGCGGGACACCGGGGAGCTGTTTTTT.